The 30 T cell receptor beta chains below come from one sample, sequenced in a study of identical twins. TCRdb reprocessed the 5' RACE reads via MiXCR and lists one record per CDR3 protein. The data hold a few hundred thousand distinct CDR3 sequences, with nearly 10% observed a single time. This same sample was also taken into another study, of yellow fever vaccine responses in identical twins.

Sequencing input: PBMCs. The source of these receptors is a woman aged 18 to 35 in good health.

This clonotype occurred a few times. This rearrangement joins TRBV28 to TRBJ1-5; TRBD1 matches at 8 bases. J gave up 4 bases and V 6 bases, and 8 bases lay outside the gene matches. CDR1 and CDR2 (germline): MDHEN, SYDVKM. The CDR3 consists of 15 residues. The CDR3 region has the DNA TGTGCCAGCAGACTTCAGGGGGCTGTGAATCAGCCCCAGCATTTT. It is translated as CASRLQGAVNQPQHF. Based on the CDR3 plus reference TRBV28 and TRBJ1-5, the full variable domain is DVKVTQSSRYLVKRTGEKVFLECVQDMDHENMFWYRQDPGLGLRLIYFSYDVKMKEKGDIPEGYSVSREKKERFSLILESASTNQTSMYLCASRLQGAVNQPQHFGDGTRLSIL.

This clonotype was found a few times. This chain's CDR3 is CSARDLGGYGYTF. For the CDR3, the DNA is TGCAGTGCTAGAGATCTGGGGGGGTATGGCTACACCTTC. The chain employs TRBV20-1 and TRBJ1-2; weak D call: TRBD1 (5 bases). From germline, CDR1 is DFQATT and CDR2 SNEGSKA (reference sequence). The CDR3 has 13 residues. Trimming took 0 bases from V and 5 from J, leaving 10 bases between them.

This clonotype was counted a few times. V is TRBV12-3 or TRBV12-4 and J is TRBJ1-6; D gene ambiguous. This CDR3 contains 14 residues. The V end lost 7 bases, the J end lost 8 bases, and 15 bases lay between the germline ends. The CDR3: CASNPSAYDSPLHF. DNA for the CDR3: TGTGCCAGCAATCCCTCGGCTTATGATTCACCCCTCCACTTT.

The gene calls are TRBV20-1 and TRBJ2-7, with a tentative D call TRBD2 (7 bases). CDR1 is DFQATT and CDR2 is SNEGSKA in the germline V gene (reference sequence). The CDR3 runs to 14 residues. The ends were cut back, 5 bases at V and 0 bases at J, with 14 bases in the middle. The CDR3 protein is CSALLGGGSYEQYF. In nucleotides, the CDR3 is TGCAGTGCTTTACTAGGGGGGGGCTCCTACGAGCAGTACTTC.

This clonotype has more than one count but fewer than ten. CDR3 loop: CASRGPGPRTLDTQYF. The CDR3 DNA reads TGTGCCAGCAGAGGACCGGGACCTCGTACTCTAGATACGCAGTATTTT. The chain joins TRBV14 to TRBJ2-3; D is possibly TRBD1 or TRBD2 (5 bases each). Per the germline V gene, CDR1 is SGHDN and CDR2 is FVKESK. The V end lost 6 bases, the J end lost 5 bases, and 21 bases lay between the germline ends. The CDR3 is 16 amino acids.

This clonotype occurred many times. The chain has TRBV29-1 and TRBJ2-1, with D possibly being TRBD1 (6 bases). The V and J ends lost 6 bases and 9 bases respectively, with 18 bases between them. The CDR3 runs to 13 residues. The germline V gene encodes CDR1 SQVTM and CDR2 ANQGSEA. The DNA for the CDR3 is TGCAGCGTGACGGGTCAGGGGTTGAGTGAGCAGTTCTTC. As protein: CSVTGQGLSEQFF.

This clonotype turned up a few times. CDR3 sequence reads: CASSPHGAGINEKLFF. The CDR3, as DNA: TGTGCCAGCAGCCCGCATGGGGCAGGGATTAATGAAAAACTGTTTTTT. This chain joins TRBV7-2 and TRBJ1-4; tentative D call: TRBD1 (5 bases). V was pared by 5 bases and J by 4 bases, with 17 bases between. This CDR3 has 16 residues. The germline V gene encodes CDR1 SGHTA and CDR2 FQGNSA.

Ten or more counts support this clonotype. The DNA of the CDR3 is TGTGCCAGCAGCGTAGAAGGGAACACCATATATTTT. This gives the protein CASSVEGNTIYF. This rearrangement joins TRBV9 to TRBJ1-3; D is unclear. Per the germline V gene, CDR1 is SGDLS and CDR2 is YYNGEE. Trimming pared 0 bases from V and 7 bases from J, leaving 5 bases between. The CDR3 loop spans 12 amino acids.

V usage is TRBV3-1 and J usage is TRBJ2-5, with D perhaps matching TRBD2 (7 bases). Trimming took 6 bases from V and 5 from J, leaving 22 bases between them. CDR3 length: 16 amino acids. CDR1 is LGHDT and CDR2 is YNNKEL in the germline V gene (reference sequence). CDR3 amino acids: CASSQLSRGAWETQYF. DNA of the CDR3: TGTGCCAGCAGTCAACTATCACGGGGGGCCTGGGAGACCCAGTACTTC.

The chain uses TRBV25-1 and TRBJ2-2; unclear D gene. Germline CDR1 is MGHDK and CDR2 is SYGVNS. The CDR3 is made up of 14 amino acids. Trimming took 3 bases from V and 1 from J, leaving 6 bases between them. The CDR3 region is CASSEAGNTGELFF. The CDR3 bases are TGTGCCAGCAGTGAGGCAGGGAACACCGGGGAGCTGTTTTTT.

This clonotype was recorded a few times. The DNA for the CDR3 is TGCAGTGCTAGCTTAGCCAAAAACATTCAGTACTTC. This gives the protein CSASLAKNIQYF. The chain uses TRBV20-1 and TRBJ2-4, with unresolved D. Trimming took off 3 bases at V and 0 bases at J, with 3 bases between the two ends. This CDR3 comprises 12 residues. Germline assignment: CDR1 DFQATT and CDR2 SNEGSKA (reference sequence).

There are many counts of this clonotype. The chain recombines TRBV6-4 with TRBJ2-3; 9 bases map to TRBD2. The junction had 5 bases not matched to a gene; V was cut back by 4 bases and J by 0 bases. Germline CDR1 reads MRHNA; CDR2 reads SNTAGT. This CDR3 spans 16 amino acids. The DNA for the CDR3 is TGTGCCAGCAGTGCGCTTAGCGGGGGTAGCACAGATACGCAGTATTTT. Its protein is CASSALSGGSTDTQYF.

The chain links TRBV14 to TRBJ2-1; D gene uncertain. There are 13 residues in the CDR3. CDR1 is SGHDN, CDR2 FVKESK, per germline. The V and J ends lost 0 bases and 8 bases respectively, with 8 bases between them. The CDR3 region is CASSQDFFYEQFF. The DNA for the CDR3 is TGTGCCAGCAGCCAAGATTTTTTCTATGAGCAGTTCTTC.

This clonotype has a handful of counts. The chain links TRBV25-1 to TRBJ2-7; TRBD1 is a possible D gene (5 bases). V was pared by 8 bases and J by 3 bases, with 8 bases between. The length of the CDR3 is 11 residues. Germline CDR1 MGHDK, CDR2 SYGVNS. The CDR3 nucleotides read TGTGCCAGCGACCAGGGCTACGAGCAGTACTTC. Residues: CASDQGYEQYF.

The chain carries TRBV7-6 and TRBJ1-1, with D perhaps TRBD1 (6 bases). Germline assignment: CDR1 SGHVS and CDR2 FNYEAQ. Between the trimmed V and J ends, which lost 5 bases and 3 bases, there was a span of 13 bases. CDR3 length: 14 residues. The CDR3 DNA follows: TGTGCCAGCAGCGATACAGGGCTAGACACTGAAGCTTTCTTT. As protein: CASSDTGLDTEAFF. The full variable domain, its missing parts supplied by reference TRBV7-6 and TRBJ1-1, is GAGVSQSPRYKVTKRGQDVALRCDPISGHVSLYWYRQALGQGPEFLTYFNYEAQQDKSGLPNDRFSAERPEGSISTLTIQRTEQRDSAMYRCASSDTGLDTEAFFGQGTRLTVV.

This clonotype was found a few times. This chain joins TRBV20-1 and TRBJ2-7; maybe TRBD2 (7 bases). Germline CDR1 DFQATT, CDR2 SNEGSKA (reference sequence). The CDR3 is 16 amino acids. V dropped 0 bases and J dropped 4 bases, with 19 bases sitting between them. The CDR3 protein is CSARDYRSGGIYEQYF. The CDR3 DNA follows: TGCAGTGCTAGAGATTATAGATCGGGGGGCATTTACGAGCAGTACTTC.

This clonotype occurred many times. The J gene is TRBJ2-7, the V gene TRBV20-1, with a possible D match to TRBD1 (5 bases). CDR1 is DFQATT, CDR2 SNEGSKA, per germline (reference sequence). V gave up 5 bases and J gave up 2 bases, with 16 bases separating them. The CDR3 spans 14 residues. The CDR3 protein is CSAPTGLTPYEQYF. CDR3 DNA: TGCAGTGCTCCTACAGGCCTGACTCCCTACGAGCAGTACTTC.

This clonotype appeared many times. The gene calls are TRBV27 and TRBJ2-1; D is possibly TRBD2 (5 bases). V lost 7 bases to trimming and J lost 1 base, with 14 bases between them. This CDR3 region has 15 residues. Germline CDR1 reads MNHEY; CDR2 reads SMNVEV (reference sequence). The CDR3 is CASNLLDGSYNEQFF. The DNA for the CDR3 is TGTGCCAGCAACTTACTAGATGGGTCCTACAATGAGCAGTTCTTC.

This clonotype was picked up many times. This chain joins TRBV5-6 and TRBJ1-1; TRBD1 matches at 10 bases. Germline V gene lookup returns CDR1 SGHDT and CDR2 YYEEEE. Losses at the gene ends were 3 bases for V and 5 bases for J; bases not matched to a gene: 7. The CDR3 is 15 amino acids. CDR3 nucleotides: TGTGCCAGCAGCTCATCGGGACAGGGGTGGACTGAAGCTTTCTTT. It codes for CASSSSGQGWTEAFF.

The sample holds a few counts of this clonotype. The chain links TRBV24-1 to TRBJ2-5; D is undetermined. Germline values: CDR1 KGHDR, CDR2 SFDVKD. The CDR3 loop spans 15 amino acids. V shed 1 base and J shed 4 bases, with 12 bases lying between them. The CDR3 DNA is TGTGCCACCAGTGATTTCCGCGATAACCGAGAGACCCAGTACTTC. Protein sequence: CATSDFRDNRETQYF.

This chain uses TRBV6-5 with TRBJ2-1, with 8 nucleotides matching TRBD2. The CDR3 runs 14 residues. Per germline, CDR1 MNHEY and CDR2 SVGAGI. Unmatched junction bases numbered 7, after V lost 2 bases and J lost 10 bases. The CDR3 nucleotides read TGTGCCAGCAGTTACCTAAAGAGCGGGAGCGAGCAGTTCTTC. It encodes CASSYLKSGSEQFF.

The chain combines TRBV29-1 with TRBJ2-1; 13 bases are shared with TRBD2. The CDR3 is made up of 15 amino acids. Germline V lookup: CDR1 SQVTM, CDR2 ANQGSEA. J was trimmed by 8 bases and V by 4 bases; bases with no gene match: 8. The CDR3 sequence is CSVVPTSGGAHEQFF. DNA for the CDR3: TGCAGCGTTGTACCAACTAGCGGGGGGGCCCATGAGCAGTTCTTC.

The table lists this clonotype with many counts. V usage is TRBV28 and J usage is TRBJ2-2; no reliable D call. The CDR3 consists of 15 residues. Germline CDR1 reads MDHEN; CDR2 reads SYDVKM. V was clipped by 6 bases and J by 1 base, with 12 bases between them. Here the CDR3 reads CASSPPPLNTGELFF. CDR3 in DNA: TGTGCCAGCAGCCCCCCCCCACTGAACACCGGGGAGCTGTTTTTT.

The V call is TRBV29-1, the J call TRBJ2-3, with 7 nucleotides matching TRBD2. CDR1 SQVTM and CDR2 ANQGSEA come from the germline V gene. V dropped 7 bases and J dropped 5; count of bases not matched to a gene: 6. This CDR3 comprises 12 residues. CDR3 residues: CSGAGGGDTQYF. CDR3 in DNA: TGCAGCGGAGCGGGCGGGGGAGATACGCAGTATTTT.

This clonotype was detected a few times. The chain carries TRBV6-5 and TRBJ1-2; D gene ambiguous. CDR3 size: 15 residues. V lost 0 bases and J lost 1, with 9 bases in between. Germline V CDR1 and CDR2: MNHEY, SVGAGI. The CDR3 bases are TGTGCCAGCAGTTACTCAGGGTCTGATAACTATGGCTACACCTTC. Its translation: CASSYSGSDNYGYTF.

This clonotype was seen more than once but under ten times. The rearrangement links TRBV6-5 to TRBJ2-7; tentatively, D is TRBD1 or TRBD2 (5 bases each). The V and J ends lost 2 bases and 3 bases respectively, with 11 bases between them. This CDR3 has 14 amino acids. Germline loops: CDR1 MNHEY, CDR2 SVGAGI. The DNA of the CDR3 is TGTGCCAGCAGTTACCGGGACGCCAGCTACGAGCAGTACTTC. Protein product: CASSYRDASYEQYF.

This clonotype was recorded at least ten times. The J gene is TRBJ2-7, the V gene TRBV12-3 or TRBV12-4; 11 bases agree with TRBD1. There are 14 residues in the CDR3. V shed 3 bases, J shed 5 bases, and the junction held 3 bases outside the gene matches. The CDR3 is CASSLRTGGDEQYF. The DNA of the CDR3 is TGTGCCAGCAGTTTGCGGACAGGGGGCGACGAGCAGTACTTC.

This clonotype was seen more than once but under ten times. CDR3 residues: CASSTDSGSTDTQYF. The CDR3 nucleotides read TGTGCCAGCAGCACTGACAGCGGGTCCACAGATACGCAGTATTTT. V gene TRBV9 combines with J gene TRBJ2-3; D may be TRBD2 (6 bases). The germline V and J ends were trimmed by 4 bases and 2 bases, with 14 bases remaining between them. This CDR3 region has 15 residues. Germline CDR1 is SGDLS and CDR2 is YYNGEE.

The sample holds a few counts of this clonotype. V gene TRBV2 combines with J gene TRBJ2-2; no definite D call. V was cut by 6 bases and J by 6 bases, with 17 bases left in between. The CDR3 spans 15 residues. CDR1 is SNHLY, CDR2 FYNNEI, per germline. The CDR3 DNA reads TGTGCCAGCAGCCGAGGCGACACTTTAGCCGGGGAGCTGTTTTTT. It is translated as CASSRGDTLAGELFF.

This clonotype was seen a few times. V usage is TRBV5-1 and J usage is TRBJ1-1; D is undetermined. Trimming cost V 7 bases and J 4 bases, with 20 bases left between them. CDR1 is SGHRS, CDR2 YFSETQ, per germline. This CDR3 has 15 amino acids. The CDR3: CASGPMGLSATEAFF. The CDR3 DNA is TGCGCCAGCGGACCAATGGGGTTGAGTGCCACTGAAGCTTTCTTT.